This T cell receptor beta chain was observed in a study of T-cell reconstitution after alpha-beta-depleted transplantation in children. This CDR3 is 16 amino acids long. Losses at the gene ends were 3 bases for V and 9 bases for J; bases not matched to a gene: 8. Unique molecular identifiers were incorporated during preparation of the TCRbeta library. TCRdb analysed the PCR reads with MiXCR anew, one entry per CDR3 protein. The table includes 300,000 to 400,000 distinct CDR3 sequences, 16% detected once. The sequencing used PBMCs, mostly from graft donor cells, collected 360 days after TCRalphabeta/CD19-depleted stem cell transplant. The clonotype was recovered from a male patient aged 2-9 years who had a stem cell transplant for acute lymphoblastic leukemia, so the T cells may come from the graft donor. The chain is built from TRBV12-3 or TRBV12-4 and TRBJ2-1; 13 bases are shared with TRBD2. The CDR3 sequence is CASSLVGLAGKSEQFF. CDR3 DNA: TGTGCCAGCAGTTTGGTGGGACTAGCGGGAAAGAGTGAGCAGTTCTTC.